The 6 T cell receptor beta chains reported below all come from one sample, sequenced in a study of blood T cell repertoires in COVID-19. Data came from immunoSEQ multiplex PCR; TCRdb stores just in-frame clones and leaves some out. The repertoire holds around 250,000 clones, with around nine tenths as singletons. The sequenced sample consisted of PBMCs or T cells enriched from blood (not recorded which). Source of these receptors: a woman in her 50s who had recovered from COVID-19.

The V gene is TRBV11-2, the J gene TRBJ2-3; D not resolved. From germline, CDR1 is SGHAT and CDR2 FQNNGV. The CDR3 spans 15 residues. V gave up 3 bases and J gave up 2 bases, with 12 bases separating them. The chain's CDR3 is CASSLGSGLTDTQYF. CDR3 nucleotides: TGTGCCAGCAGCTTGGGTAGTGGGCTCACAGATACGCAGTATTTT.

The V and J genes are TRBV6-5 and TRBJ1-2; D not resolved. The CDR3 has 14 residues. Germline V gene data show CDR1 as MNHEY and CDR2 as SVGAGI. Trimming took off 10 bases at V and 0 bases at J, with 15 bases between the two ends. The chain's CDR3 is CATKETVTNYGYTF. The CDR3 DNA sequence: TGTGCCACCAAGGAGACCGTCACTAACTATGGCTACACCTTC.

This chain joins TRBV3-1 (or the pseudogene TRBV3-2) and TRBJ1-2; 9 bases line up with TRBD1. The V segment lost 0 bases and the J segment 8 bases; nucleotides outside the gene matches: 4. The CDR3 consists of 14 residues. The V gene's germline CDR1 is LGHDT and CDR2 YNNKEL (reference sequence). The CDR3 protein is CASSQDPGQGGYTF. The CDR3 nucleotides are TGTGCCAGCAGCCAAGATCCAGGACAGGGGGGCTACACCTTC.

The chain employs TRBV5-1 and TRBJ2-1; 8 positions agree with TRBD1. The germline V gene encodes CDR1 SGHRS and CDR2 YFSETQ. The V gene end was trimmed by 4 bases and the J gene end by 3 bases; junction bases not matched to a gene: 3. The CDR3 spans 14 residues. CDR3 sequence reads: CASSRTGNYNEQFF. For the CDR3, the DNA is TGCGCCAGCAGCCGGACAGGGAACTACAATGAGCAGTTCTTC.

This clone was counted only a few times. The chain carries TRBV5-6 and TRBJ1-2; 8 positions match TRBD1. CDR1 and CDR2 from the germline V gene are SGHDT and YYEEEE. This CDR3 comprises 13 residues. V lost 4 bases to trimming and J lost 8 bases; unmatched junction nucleotides: 7. The CDR3 protein is CASSKIDRGGYTF. CDR3 bases: TGTGCCAGCAGCAAAATCGACAGGGGCGGCTACACCTTC. The full variable domain, completed using reference TRBV5-6 and TRBJ1-2, is DAGVTQSPTHLIKTRGQQVTLRCSPKSGHDTVSWYQQALGQGPQFIFQYYEEEERQRGNFPDRFSGHQFPNYSSELNVNALLLGDSALYLCASSKIDRGGYTFGSGTRLTVV.

The chain has TRBV12-5 and TRBJ2-3; the D gene is possibly TRBD2 (7 bases). Germline loops: CDR1 LGHNT, CDR2 FRNRAP. The V end was cut by 3 bases, the J end by 0 bases, with 13 bases between. CDR3 length: 16 amino acids. The CDR3 here is CASGFGGGGSTDTQYF. The CDR3 DNA reads as TGTGCTAGTGGTTTCGGCGGGGGCGGGAGCACAGATACGCAGTATTTT.